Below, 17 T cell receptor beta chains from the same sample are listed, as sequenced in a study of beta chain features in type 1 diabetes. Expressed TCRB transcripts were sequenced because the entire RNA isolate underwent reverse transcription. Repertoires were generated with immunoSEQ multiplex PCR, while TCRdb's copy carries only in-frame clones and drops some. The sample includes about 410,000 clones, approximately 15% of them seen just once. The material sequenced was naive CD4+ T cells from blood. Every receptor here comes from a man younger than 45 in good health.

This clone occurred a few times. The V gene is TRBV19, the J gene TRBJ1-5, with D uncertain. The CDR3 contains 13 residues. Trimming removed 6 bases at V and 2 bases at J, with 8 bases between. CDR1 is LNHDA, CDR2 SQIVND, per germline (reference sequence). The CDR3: CASRGMGNQPQHF. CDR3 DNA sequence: TGTGCCAGTAGAGGAATGGGCAATCAGCCCCAGCATTTT.

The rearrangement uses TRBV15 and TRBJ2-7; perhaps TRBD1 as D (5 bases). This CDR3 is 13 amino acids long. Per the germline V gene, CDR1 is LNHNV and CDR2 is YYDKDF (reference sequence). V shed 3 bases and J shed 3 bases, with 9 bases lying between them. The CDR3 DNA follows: TGTGCCACCAGCAGGGACAAGCGCTACGAGCAGTACGTC. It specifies CATSRDKRYEQYV.

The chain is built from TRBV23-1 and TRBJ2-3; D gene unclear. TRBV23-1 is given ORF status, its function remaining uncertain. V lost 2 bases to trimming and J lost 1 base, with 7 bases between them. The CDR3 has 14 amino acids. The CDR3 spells CASSQPGGTDTQYF. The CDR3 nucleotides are TGCGCCAGCAGTCAACCAGGAGGCACAGATACGCAGTATTTT.

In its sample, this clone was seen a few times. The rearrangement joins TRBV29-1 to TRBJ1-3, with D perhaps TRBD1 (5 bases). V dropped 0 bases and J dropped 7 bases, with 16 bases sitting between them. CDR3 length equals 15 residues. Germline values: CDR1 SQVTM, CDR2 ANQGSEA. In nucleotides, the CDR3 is TGCAGCGTTGAAGATCTCGGCAGGGTCCAGAACACCATATATTTT. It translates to CSVEDLGRVQNTIYF.

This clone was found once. CDR3 DNA sequence: TGTGCCAGCTCACCAAAGACCTCCGGGGCTTGGTATGGCTACACCTTC. Protein sequence: CASSPKTSGAWYGYTF. The chain links TRBV18 to TRBJ1-2; a weak D match, TRBD1 (5 bases). The CDR3 runs 16 residues. V lost 2 bases and J lost 5, with 18 bases in between. The germline gives CDR1 KGHSH, CDR2 LQKENI. Based on the CDR3 plus reference TRBV18 and TRBJ1-2, the full variable domain is NAGVMQNPRHLVRRRGQEARLRCSPMKGHSHVYWYRQLPEEGLKFMVYLQKENIIDESGMPKERFSAEFPKEGPSILRIQQVVRGDSAAYFCASSPKTSGAWYGYTFGSGTRLTVV.

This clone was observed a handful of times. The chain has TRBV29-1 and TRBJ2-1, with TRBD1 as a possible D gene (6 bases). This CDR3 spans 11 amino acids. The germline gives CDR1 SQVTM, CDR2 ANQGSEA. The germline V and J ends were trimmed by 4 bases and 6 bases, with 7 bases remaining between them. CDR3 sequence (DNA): TGCAGCGTTGGGGACACCAATGAGCAGTTCTTC. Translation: CSVGDTNEQFF.

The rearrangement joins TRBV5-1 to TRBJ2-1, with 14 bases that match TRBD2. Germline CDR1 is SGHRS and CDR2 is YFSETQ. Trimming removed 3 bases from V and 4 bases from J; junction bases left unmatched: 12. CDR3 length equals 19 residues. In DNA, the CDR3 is TGCGCCAGCAGCTCGGGACTAGCGGGAGCATGGAATACATACAATGAGCAGTTCTTC. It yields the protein CASSSGLAGAWNTYNEQFF. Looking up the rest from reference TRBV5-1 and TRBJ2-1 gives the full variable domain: KAGVTQTPRYLIKTRGQQVTLSCSPISGHRSVSWYQQTPGQGLQFLFEYFSETQRNKGNFPGRFSGRQFSNSRSEMNVSTLELGDSALYLCASSSGLAGAWNTYNEQFFGPGTRLTVL.

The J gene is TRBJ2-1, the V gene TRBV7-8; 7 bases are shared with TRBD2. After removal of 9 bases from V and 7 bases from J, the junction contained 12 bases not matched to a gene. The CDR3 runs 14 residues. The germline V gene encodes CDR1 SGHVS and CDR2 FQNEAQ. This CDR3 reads CASHRVGAGNEQFF. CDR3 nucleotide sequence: TGTGCCAGTCACCGTGTGGGAGCGGGGAATGAGCAGTTCTTC.

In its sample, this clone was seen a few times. CDR3 DNA sequence: TGCGCCAGCAGCCAAGTTGGGATTTTGGATCAGCCCCAGCATTTT. Its translation is CASSQVGILDQPQHF. This sequence joins TRBV4-1 and TRBJ1-5, with no clear D. The CDR3 has 15 residues. Trimming cost V 1 base and J 5 bases, with 12 bases left between them. CDR1 is MGHRA and CDR2 is YSYEKL in the germline V gene.

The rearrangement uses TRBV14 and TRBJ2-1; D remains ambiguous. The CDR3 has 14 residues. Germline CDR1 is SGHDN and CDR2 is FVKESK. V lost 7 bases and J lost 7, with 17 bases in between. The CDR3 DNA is TGTGCCAGCATACCAATTGACCCGGCGAATGAGCAGTTCTTC. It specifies CASIPIDPANEQFF.

In nucleotides, the CDR3 is TGTGCCAGCAGCCAGACAGGGGGCGGTTTAAATACGCAGTATTTT. This sequence encodes CASSQTGGGLNTQYF. This chain links TRBV7-2 with TRBJ2-3; 10 positions match TRBD1. This CDR3 is 15 amino acids long. Trimming removed 5 bases from V and 7 bases from J; junction bases left unmatched: 9. CDR1 SGHTA and CDR2 FQGNSA come from the germline V gene.

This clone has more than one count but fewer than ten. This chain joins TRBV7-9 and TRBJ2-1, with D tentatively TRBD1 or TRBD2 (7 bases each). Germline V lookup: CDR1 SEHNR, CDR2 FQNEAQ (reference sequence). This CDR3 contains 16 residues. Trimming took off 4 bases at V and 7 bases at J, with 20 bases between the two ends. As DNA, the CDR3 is TGTGCCAGCAGCTCCCGCCAGGGGGGGGAGAAAAATGAGCAGTTCTTC. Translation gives CASSSRQGGEKNEQFF. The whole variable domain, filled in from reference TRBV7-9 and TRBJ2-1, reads DTGVSQNPRHKITKRGQNVTFRCDPISEHNRLYWYRQTLGQGPEFLTYFQNEAQLEKSRLLSDRFSAERPKGSFSTLEIQRTEQGDSAMYLCASSSRQGGEKNEQFFGPGTRLTVL.

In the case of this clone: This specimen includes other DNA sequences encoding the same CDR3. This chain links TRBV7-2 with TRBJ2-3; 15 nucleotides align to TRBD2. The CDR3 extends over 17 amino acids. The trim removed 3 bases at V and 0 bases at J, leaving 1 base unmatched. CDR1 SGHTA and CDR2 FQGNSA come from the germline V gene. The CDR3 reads CASSFGTSGRSTDTQYF. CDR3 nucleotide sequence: TGTGCCAGCAGCTTTGGGACTAGCGGGAGGAGCACAGATACGCAGTATTTT.

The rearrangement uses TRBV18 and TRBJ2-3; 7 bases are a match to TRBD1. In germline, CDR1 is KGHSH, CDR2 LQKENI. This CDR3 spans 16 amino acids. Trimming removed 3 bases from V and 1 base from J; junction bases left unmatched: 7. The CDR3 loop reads CASSPPKGTGTDTQYF. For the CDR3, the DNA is TGTGCCAGCTCACCCCCAAAGGGGACAGGCACAGATACGCAGTATTTT. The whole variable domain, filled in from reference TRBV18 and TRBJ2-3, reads NAGVMQNPRHLVRRRGQEARLRCSPMKGHSHVYWYRQLPEEGLKFMVYLQKENIIDESGMPKERFSAEFPKEGPSILRIQQVVRGDSAAYFCASSPPKGTGTDTQYFGPGTRLTVL.

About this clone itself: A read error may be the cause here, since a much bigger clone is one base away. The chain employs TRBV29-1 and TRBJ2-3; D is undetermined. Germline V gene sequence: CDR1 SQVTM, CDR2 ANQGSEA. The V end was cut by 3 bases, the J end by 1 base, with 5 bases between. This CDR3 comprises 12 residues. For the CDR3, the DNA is TGCAGCGTTGACCAGGGCACAGATACGCAGTATTTT. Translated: CSVDQGTDTQYF.

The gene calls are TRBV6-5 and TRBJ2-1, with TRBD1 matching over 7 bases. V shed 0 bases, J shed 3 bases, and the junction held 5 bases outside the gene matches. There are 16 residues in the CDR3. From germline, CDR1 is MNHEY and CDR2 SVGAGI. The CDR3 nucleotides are TGTGCCAGCAGTTACTCGACAGGGAAGATCTACAATGAGCAGTTCTTC. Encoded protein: CASSYSTGKIYNEQFF.

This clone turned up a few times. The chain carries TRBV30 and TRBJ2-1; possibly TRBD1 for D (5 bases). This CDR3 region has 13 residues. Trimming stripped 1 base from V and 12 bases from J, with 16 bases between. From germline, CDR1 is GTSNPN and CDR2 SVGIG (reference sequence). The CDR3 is CAWSGILAQGQFF. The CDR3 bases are TGTGCCTGGAGTGGGATACTGGCGCAGGGGCAGTTCTTC.